This T cell receptor beta chain was identified in a study of T-cell reconstitution after alpha-beta-depleted transplantation in children. CDR3 length equals 15 residues. Germline values: CDR1 SGHTA, CDR2 FQGNSA. Trimming at V came to 5 bases and at J to 6 bases, leaving 6 bases not matched to a gene. The TCRbeta library was prepared with unique molecular identifiers. TCRdb redid the calling of the PCR reads with MiXCR, one entry per CDR3 protein. The sample yields about 610,000 distinct CDR3 sequences, about 11% seen once. This sequence was found in a human donor who donated a stem cell graft to a child with acute myeloid leukemia. The starting material was PBMCs from the stem cell graft donor, obtained from the stem cell graft. V usage is TRBV7-2 and J usage is TRBJ1-5, with 11 bases matching TRBD1. The CDR3 DNA reads TGTGCCAGCAGCACCGGACAGGGGGCCGGTCAGCCCCAGCATTTT. Protein: CASSTGQGAGQPQHF.